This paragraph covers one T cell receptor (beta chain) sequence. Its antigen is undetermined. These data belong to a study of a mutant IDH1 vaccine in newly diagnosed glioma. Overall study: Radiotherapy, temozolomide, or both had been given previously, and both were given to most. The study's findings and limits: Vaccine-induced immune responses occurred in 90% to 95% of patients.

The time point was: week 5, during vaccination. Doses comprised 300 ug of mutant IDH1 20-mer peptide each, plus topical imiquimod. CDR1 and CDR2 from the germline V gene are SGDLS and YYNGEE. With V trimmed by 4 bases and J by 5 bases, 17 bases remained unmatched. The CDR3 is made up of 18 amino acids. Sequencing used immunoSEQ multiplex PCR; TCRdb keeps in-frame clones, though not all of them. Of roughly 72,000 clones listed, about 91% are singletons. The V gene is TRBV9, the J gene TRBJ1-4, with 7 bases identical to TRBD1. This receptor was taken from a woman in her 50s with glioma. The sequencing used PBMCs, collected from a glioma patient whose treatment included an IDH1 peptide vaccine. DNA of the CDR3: TGTGCCAGCAGCAGTAGCCTTTACCCGGGACAGCGAAATGAAAAACTGTTTTTT. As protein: CASSSSLYPGQRNEKLFF. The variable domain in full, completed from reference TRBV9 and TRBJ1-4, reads DSGVTQTPKHLITATGQRVTLRCSPRSGDLSVYWYQQSLDQGLQFLIQYYNGEERAKGNILERFSAQQFPDLHSELNLSSLELGDSALYFCASSSSLYPGQRNEKLFFGSGTQLSVL.